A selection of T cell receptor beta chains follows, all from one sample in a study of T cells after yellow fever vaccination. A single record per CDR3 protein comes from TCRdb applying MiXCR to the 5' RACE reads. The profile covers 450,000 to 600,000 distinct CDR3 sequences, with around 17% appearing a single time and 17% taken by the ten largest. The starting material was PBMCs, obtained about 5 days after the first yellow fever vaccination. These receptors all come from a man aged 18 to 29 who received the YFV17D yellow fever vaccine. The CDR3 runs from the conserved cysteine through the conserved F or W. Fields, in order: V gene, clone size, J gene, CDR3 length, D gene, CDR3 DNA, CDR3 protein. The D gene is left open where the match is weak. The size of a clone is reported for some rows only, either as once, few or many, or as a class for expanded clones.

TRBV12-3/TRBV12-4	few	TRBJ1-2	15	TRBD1	TGTGCCAGCAGTACAAACTTGCAGGGGGCTAATGGCTACACCTTC	CASSTNLQGANGYTF
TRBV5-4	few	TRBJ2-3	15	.	TGTGCCAGCAGCTTGGCAGTCCTAAGCACAGATACGCAGTATTTT	CASSLAVLSTDTQYF
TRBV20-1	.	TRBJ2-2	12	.	TGCAGTGCTGGGTCATACACCGGGGAGCTGTTTTTT	CSAGSYTGELFF
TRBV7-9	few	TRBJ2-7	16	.	TGTGCCAGCAGCTTAGGGTCGGGGGGCGCAACCTACGAGCAGTACTTC	CASSLGSGGATYEQYF
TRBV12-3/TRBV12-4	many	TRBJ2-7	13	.	TGTGCCAGCAGTTGGAGAAGGAGGTACGAGCAGTACTTC	CASSWRRRYEQYF
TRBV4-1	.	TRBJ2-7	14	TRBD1	TGCGCCAGCAGATCCTGGACAGGGGACGGGGAGCAGTACTTC	CASRSWTGDGEQYF
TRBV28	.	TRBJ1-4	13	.	TGTGCCAGCAGATCCGGGACACTGGAAAAACTGTTTTTT	CASRSGTLEKLFF
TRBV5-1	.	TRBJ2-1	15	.	TGCGCCAGCTACCAACAGGGAGGCTCCTACAATGAGCAGTTCTTC	CASYQQGGSYNEQFF
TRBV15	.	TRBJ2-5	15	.	TGTGCCACCAGCAGAGATAGCCAGATCCAAGAGACCCAGTACTTC	CATSRDSQIQETQYF
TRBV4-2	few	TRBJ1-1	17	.	TGTGCCAGCAGCCAAGATCGTGCACGACTTACGAACACTGAAGCTTTCTTT	CASSQDRARLTNTEAFF
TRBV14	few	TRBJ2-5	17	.	TGTGCCAGCAGCCAAGTCCGCAGGGAATTTGTGGAGGAGACCCAGTACTTC	CASSQVRREFVEETQYF
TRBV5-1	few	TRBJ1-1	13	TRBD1	TGCGCCAGCAGACAGGGGTCCGATACTGAAGCTTTCTTT	CASRQGSDTEAFF
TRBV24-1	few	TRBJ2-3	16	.	TGTGCCACCAGTGATTTTGACAGAAGCCGCACAGATACGCAGTATTTT	CATSDFDRSRTDTQYF
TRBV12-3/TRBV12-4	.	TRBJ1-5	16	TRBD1	TGTGCCAGCAGTGTACAGGGGGCGCCCCCCAGTCAGCCCCAGCATTTT	CASSVQGAPPSQPQHF
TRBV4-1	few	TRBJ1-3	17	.	TGCGCCAGCAGCCATCCCAAGCGCGGGGTGGGCGGAAACACCATATATTTT	CASSHPKRGVGGNTIYF
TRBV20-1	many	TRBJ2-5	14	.	TGCAGTGCTAGAGGAGAGGGTACCCAAGAGACCCAGTACTTC	CSARGEGTQETQYF
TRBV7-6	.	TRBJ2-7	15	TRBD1	TGTGCCAGCAGCTTAGATCCAGGGGGCATAGACGAGCAGTACTTC	CASSLDPGGIDEQYF
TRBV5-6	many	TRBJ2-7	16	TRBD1	TGTGCCAGCAGCTTGGGACCCAGACAGGGATCCTACGAGCAGTACTTC	CASSLGPRQGSYEQYF
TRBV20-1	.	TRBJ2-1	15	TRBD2	TGCAGTGCTAGAGCGCGGGGGGCGCGTAACAATGAGCAGTTCTTC	CSARARGARNNEQFF
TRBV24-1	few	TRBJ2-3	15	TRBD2	TGTGCCACCAGTTTCACGCGGGGGGGCACAGATACGCAGTATTTT	CATSFTRGGTDTQYF
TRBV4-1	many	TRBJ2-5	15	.	TGCGCCAGCAGCCAAGATTCCCGGGGTATAGAGACCCAGTACTTC	CASSQDSRGIETQYF
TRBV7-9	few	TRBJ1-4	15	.	TGTGCCAGCAGCTTAGCCCAGGGTACGGATGAAAAACTGTTTTTT	CASSLAQGTDEKLFF
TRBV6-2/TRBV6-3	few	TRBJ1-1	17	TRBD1	TGTGCCAGCAGTCCGGACAGGGCCCCGAGTAATGTGGCTGAAGCTTTCTTT	CASSPDRAPSNVAEAFF
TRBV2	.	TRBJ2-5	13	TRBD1	TGTGCCAGCAGCGGACAGGGGGAAGAGACCCAGTACTTC	CASSGQGEETQYF
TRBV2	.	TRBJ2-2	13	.	TGTGCCAGCAGCCAGGGGCAGGCCGGGGAGCTGTTTTTT	CASSQGQAGELFF
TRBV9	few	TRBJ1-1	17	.	TGTGCCAGCAGCGTAGAGGGAGGGGTCGGGGGCGAGAAAGAAGCTTTCTTT	CASSVEGGVGGEKEAFF
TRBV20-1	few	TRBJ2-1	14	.	TGCAGTGCTAGCGGGGGGCCCGACGACAATGAGCAGTTCTTC	CSASGGPDDNEQFF
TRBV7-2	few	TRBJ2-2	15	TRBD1	TGTGCCAGCAGCTTCCGGGACAGAACTACCGGGGAGCTGTTTTTT	CASSFRDRTTGELFF
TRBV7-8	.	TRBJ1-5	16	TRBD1	TGTGCCAGCAGCCTCGGGACAGGGCCTCAGGCTCAGCCCCAGCATTTT	CASSLGTGPQAQPQHF
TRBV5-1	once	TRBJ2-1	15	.	TGCGCCAGCATCTTGGAGGGGGGGTCCTACAATGAGCAGTTCTTC	CASILEGGSYNEQFF
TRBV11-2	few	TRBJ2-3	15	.	TGTGCCAGCAGGTCAATAGACTGGGGAACAGATACGCAGTATTTT	CASRSIDWGTDTQYF
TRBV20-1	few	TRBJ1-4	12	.	TGCAGTGTGGGGGGCCGGCGCGAAAAACTGTTTTTT	CSVGGRREKLFF
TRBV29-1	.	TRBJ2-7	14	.	TGCAGCGTTGTAAGAGCGACGATACCTTACGAGCAGTACTTC	CSVVRATIPYEQYF
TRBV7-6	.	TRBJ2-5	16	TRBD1	TGTGCCAGCAGCTTAGGAGGGACAGGGGGCATGGAGACCCAGTACTTC	CASSLGGTGGMETQYF
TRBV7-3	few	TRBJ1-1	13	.	TGTGCCAGCAGCGAACAGAGTAACACTGAAGCTTTCTTT	CASSEQSNTEAFF
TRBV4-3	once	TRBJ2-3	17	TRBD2	TGCGCCAGCAGCCTTGGGCCGGGACTAGCATTTACAGATACGCAGTATTTT	CASSLGPGLAFTDTQYF
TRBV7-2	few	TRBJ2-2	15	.	TGTGCCAGCAGCTGGGACTCCCGGAACACCGGGGAGCTGTTTTTT	CASSWDSRNTGELFF
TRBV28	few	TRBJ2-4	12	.	TGTGCCAGCAGTCCTCTGCCTCCCATTCAGTACTTC	CASSPLPPIQYF
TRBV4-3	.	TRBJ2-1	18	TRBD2	TGCGCCAGCAGCCCCCTTCTAGCGGGACCAAGCTCCTACAATGAGCAGTTCTTC	CASSPLLAGPSSYNEQFF
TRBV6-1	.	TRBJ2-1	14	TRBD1	TGTGCCAGCAGCCGACACCGGACAGGGGGCCGCCAGTTCTTC	CASSRHRTGGRQFF
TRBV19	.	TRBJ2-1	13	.	TGTGCCAGTAGTTTCGCGGGGATAAGGGGGCAGTTCTTC	CASSFAGIRGQFF
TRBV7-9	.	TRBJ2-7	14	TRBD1	TGTGCCAGCAGCTCGGGACAGGGGGCCGCCGAGCAGTACTTC	CASSSGQGAAEQYF
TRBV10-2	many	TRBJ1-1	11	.	TGCGCCAGCAGTGCCAACACTGAAGCTTTCTTT	CASSANTEAFF
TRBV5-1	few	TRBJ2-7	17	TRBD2	TGCGCCAGCAGCTTGGGGACTAGCGGGGGAAACTCCTACGAGCAGTACTTC	CASSLGTSGGNSYEQYF
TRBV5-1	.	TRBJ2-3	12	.	TGCGCCAGCAGGAAAGAGGGAGATACGCAGTATTTT	CASRKEGDTQYF
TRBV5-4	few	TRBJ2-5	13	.	TGTGCCAGCAGCTCGGCCGGTCCAGAGACCCAGTACTTC	CASSSAGPETQYF
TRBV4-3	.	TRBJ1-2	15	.	TGCGCCAGCAGCCAAGATGCAGGACTGAACTATGGCTACACCTTC	CASSQDAGLNYGYTF
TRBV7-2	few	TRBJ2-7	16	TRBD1	TGTGCCAGCAGCTTATGGCAGGGGGCGAGCTCCTACGAGCAGTACTTC	CASSLWQGASSYEQYF
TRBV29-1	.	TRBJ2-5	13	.	TGCAGCGTCGCCGACAGCCGGCAAGAGACCCAGTACTTC	CSVADSRQETQYF
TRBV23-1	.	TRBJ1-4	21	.	TGCGCCAGCAGTCGAAGGGCACAGGGAATGAATTTGAGCTTAGCTAATGAAAAACTGTTTTTT	CASSRRAQGMNLSLANEKLFF
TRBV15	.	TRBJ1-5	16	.	TGTGCCACCAGCAGAGATCGCAGTCGAGGGGATCAGCCCCAGCATTTT	CATSRDRSRGDQPQHF
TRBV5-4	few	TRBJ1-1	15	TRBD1	TGTGCCAGCAGCATGGGACAGCAGATGAACACTGAAGCTTTCTTT	CASSMGQQMNTEAFF
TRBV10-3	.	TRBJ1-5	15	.	TGTGCCATCAGTGAAGGGACCGTAAGCAATCAGCCCCAGCATTTT	CAISEGTVSNQPQHF
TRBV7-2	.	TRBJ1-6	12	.	TGTGCCAGCAGTGGAGTTTATTCACCCCTCCACTTT	CASSGVYSPLHF
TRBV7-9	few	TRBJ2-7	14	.	TGTGCCACCGTCGGCGGTGACGGAAGCTACGAGCAGTACTTC	CATVGGDGSYEQYF